The entry that follows covers one TCR beta chain sequence. The data were obtained in a study of blood T cell repertoires in COVID-19. Study-wide context: Acute-phase and convalescent COVID-19 samples originated in the United States, Italy and Spain.

Original processing methods: By means of reference gene primer amplification, nucleated cell counts were estimated. Using immunoSEQ multiplex PCR, the repertoire was profiled, and TCRdb retains in-frame clones only, with some absent. D and trimming come from the DNA, and the V and J calls and clone size come from that table. The data show over 100,000 clones, roughly 85% seen once. The CDR3 has 13 residues. Trimming took 0 bases from V and 5 from J, leaving 8 bases between them. Germline CDR1 SGHKS, CDR2 YYEKEE (reference sequence). The chain links TRBV5-5 to TRBJ2-5, with D perhaps TRBD2 (5 bases). The TCR was taken from a man at least 80 years old with acute or convalescent COVID-19. Sequenced sample: peripheral blood. The CDR3 sequence is CASSLAWEETQYF. CDR3 DNA: TGTGCCAGCAGCTTGGCATGGGAGGAGACCCAGTACTTC.